This TCR beta chain was profiled in a study of blood T cell repertoires in COVID-19. Across the study: COVID-19 samples collected from the United States, Italy and Spain covered acute and convalescent phases. PBMCs, B-cell-depleted T cells, or T cells provided the cDNA or gDNA that made up the material.

In its sample, this clone was seen a few times. Authors' processing steps: Reference gene primer amplification yielded estimated nucleated cell counts. Using immunoSEQ multiplex PCR, the repertoire was profiled, and TCRdb retains in-frame clones only, with some absent. Clone size and the V and J calls come from that table; the DNA yielded D and trimming. Of 65,000 to 85,000 clones in the sample, roughly 80% were seen once. Germline CDR1 and CDR2: GTSNPN and SVGIG (reference sequence). V lost 1 base to trimming and J lost 0 bases, with 10 bases between them. The CDR3 spans 15 residues. This TCR came from a woman in her sixties or seventies with acute or convalescent COVID-19. The sample consisted of peripheral blood. This chain joins TRBV30 and TRBJ1-5, with D tentatively TRBD1 (5 bases). The chain's CDR3 is CAWSAEGDSNQPQHF. Here the CDR3 DNA reads TGTGCCTGGAGTGCGGAAGGGGATAGCAATCAGCCCCAGCATTTT.